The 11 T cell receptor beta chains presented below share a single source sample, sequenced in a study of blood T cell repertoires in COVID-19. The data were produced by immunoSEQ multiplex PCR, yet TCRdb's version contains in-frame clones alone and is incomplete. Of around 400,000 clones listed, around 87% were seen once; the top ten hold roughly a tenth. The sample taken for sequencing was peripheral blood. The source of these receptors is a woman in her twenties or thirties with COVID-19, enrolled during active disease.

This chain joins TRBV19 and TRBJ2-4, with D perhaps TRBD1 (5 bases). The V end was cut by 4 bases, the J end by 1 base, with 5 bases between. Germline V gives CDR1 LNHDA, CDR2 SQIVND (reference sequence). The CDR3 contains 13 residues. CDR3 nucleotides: TGTGCCAGTAGTACAGGGGCCAAAAACATTCAGTACTTC. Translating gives CASSTGAKNIQYF.

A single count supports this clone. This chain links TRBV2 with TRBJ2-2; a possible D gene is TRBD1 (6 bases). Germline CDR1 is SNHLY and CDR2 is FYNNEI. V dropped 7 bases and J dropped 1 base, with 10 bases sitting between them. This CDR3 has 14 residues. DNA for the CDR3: TGTGCCAGCACACCGGGACAGAACACCGGGGAGCTGTTTTTT. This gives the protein CASTPGQNTGELFF.

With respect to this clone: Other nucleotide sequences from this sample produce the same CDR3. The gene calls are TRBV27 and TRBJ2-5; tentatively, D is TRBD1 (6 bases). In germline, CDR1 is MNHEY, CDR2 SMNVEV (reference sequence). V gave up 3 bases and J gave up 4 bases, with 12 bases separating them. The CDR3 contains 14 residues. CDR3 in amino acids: CASSLRGFGETQYF. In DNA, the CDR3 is TGTGCCAGCAGTTTGAGGGGGTTTGGAGAGACCCAGTACTTC.

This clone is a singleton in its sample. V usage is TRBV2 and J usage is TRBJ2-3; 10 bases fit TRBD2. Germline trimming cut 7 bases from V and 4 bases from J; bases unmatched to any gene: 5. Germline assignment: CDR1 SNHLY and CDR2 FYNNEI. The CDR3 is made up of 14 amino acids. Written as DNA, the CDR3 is TGTGCCAGCACCGAAGGACTAGCGGCAGATACGCAGTATTTT. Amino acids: CASTEGLAADTQYF.

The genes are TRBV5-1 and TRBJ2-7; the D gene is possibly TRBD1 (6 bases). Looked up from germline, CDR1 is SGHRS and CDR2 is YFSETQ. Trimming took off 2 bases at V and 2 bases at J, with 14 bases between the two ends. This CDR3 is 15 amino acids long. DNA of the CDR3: TGCGCCAGCAGCTTTAGGGGGTATGGGACCTACGAGCAGTACTTC. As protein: CASSFRGYGTYEQYF.

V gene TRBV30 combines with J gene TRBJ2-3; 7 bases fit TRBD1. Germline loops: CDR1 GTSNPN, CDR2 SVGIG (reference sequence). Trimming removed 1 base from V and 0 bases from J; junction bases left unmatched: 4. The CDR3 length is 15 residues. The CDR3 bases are TGTGCCTGGAGTGGACAGGGCCTAAGCACAGATACGCAGTATTTT. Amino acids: CAWSGQGLSTDTQYF. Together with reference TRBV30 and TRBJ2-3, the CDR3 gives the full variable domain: SQTIHQWPATLVQPVGSPLSLECTVEGTSNPNLYWYRQAAGRGLQLLFYSVGIGQISSEVPQNLSASRPQDRQFILSSKKLLLSDSGFYLCAWSGQGLSTDTQYFGPGTRLTVL.

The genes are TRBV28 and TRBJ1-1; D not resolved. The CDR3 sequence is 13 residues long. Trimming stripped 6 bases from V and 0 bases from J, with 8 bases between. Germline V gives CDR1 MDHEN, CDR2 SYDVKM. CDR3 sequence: CASSTNMNTEAFF. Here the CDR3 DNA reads TGTGCCAGCAGCACTAATATGAACACTGAAGCTTTCTTT.

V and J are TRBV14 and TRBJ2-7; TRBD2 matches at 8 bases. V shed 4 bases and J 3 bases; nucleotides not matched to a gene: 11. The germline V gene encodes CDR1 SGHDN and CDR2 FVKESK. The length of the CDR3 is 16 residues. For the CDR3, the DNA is TGTGCCAGCAGCCCTTATAGCGGGACCGGGAACTACGAGCAGTACTTC. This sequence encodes CASSPYSGTGNYEQYF.

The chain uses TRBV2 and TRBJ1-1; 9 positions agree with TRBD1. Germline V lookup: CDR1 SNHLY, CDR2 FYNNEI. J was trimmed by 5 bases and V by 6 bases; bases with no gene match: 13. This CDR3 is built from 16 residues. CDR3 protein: CASRPPGQGRITEAFF. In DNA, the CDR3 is TGTGCCAGCAGACCCCCGGGACAGGGTCGGATAACTGAAGCTTTCTTT.

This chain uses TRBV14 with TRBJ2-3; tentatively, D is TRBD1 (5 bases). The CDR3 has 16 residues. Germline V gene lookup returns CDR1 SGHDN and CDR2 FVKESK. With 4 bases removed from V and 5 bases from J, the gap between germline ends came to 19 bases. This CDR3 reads CASSRMDRGALDTQYF. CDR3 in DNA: TGTGCCAGCAGCCGGATGGATAGGGGCGCACTAGATACGCAGTATTTT.

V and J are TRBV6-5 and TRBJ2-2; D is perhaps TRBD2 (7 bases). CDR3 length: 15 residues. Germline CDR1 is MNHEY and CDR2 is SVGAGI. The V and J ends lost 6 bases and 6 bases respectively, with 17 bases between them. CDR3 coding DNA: TGTGCCAGCAGGGGGGCTAGCGGAAGCGCCGGGGAGCTGTTTTTT. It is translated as CASRGASGSAGELFF.